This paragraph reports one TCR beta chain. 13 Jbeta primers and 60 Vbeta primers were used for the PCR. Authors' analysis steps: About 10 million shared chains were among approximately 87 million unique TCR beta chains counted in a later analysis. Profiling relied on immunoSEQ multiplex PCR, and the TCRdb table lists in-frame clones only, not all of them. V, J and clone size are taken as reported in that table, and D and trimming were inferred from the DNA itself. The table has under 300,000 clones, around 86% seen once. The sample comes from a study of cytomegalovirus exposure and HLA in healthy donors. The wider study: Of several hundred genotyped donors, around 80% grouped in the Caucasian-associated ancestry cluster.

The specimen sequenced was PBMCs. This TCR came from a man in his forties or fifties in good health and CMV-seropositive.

The CDR3 reads CASSIWGGLTYNEQFF. Here the CDR3 DNA reads TGTGCCAGTAGTATTTGGGGGGGGTTAACCTACAATGAGCAGTTCTTC. The gene calls are TRBV19 and TRBJ2-1, with 7 bases matching TRBD2. This CDR3 is 16 amino acids long. Germline CDR1 and CDR2: LNHDA and SQIVND (reference sequence). V was pared by 3 bases and J by 2 bases, with 7 bases of the junction left unmatched.